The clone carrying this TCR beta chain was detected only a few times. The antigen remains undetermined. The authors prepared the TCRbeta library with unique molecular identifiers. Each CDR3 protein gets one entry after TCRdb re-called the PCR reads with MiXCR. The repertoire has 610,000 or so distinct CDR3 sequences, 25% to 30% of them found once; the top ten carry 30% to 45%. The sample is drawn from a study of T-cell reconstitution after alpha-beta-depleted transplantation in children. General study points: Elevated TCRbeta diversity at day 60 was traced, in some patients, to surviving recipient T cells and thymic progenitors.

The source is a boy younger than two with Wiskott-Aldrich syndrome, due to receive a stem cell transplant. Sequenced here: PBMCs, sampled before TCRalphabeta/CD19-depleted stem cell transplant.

This CDR3 reads CASSAPGQGGNTIYF. Written as DNA, the CDR3 is TGTGCCAGCAGCGCACCGGGACAGGGAGGAAACACCATATATTTT. V usage is TRBV7-9 and J usage is TRBJ1-3; 9 bases are shared with TRBD1. The CDR3 consists of 15 residues. V trimming: 5 bases; J trimming: 4 bases; junction bases outside the gene matches: 6. Germline V gives CDR1 SEHNR, CDR2 FQNEAQ (reference sequence).